These 4 T cell receptor beta chains originate from one sample sequenced in a study of blood T cell repertoires in COVID-19. Sequenced by immunoSEQ multiplex PCR; TCRdb stores in-frame clones only, minus some. The sample has 140,000 or so clones, around 90% seen once. Specimen: peripheral blood. The receptors come from a man aged 55 to 70 with active or convalescent COVID-19.

The chain recombines TRBV4-1 with TRBJ1-1; TRBD1 aligns across 8 bases. Trimming at V came to 0 bases and at J to 4 bases, leaving 10 bases not matched to a gene. The CDR3 spans 17 residues. Per the germline V gene, CDR1 is MGHRA and CDR2 is YSYEKL. The CDR3: CASSQEIAGGSGTEAFF. CDR3 nucleotide sequence: TGCGCCAGCAGCCAAGAGATCGCAGGGGGCAGCGGCACTGAAGCTTTCTTT.

This chain connects TRBV7-2 to TRBJ2-3, with TRBD2 matching 10 bases. This CDR3 region has 16 residues. CDR1 and CDR2 (germline): SGHTA, FQGNSA. V lost 6 bases, J lost 3 bases, and 9 bases stayed unmatched. The CDR3 DNA is TGTGCCAGCAGTCGAATAGCGGGAGGAACGACAGATACGCAGTATTTT. It translates to CASSRIAGGTTDTQYF.

The chain employs TRBV6-1 and TRBJ2-5, with D possibly being TRBD2 (6 bases). Looked up from germline, CDR1 is MNHNS and CDR2 is SASEGT. Trimming left V 2 bases short and J 2 bases short, with 15 bases between. This CDR3 is built from 16 residues. The CDR3 protein is CASSERGASVQETQYF. CDR3 nucleotide sequence: TGTGCCAGCAGTGAAAGGGGAGCTAGCGTGCAAGAGACCCAGTACTTC.

Only one count was recorded for this clone. The chain employs TRBV2 and TRBJ2-3; D uncertain. Between the trimmed V and J ends, which lost 7 bases and 3 bases, there was a span of 11 bases. The CDR3 consists of 13 residues. CDR1 is SNHLY and CDR2 is FYNNEI in the germline V gene. The DNA of the CDR3 is TGTGCCAGCAATGTCCTCCGGACAGATACGCAGTATTTT. As protein: CASNVLRTDTQYF.